This TCR beta chain was identified during a study of control samples from healthy donors and cancer patients. The J segment lost 3 bases and the V segment lost 0 bases, leaving 0 bases of the junction unmatched. The CDR3 loop spans 14 amino acids. Germline CDR1 is SGHRS and CDR2 is YFSETQ. The table came from immunoSEQ multiplex PCR; TCRdb's copy has only in-frame clones and leaves some out. The table has around 200,000 clones, about 93% seen once; the top ten hold more than 1.4%. This chain links TRBV5-1 with TRBJ1-2; TRBD1 aligns across 9 bases. This sequence originates from a man aged 18 to 30 in good health. What was sequenced was blood. The CDR3 DNA reads TGCGCCAGCAGCTTGGGGACAGGGGACTATGGCTACACCTTC. Translating it yields CASSLGTGDYGYTF.